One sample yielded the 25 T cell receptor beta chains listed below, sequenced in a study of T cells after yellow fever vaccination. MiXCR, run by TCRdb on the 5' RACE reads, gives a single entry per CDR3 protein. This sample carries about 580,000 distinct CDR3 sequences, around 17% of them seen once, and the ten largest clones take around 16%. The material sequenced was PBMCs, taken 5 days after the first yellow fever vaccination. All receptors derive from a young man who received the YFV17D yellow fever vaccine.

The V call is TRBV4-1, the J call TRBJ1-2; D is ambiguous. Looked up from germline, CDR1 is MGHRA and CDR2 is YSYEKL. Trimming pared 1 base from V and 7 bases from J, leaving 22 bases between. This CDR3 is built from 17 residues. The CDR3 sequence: CASSQVGKGSTGGGYTF. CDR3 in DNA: TGCGCCAGCAGCCAAGTGGGCAAAGGGAGCACTGGAGGTGGCTACACCTTC.

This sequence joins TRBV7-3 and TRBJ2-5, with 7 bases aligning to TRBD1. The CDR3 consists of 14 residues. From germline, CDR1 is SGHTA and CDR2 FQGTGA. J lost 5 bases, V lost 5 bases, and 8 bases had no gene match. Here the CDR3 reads CASSPGTALETQYF. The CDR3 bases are TGTGCCAGCAGCCCAGGGACAGCTCTCGAGACCCAGTACTTC.

The CDR3 loop is CSVEPSRGGYTF. The CDR3 nucleotides read TGCAGCGTTGAACCCAGCAGAGGAGGCTACACCTTC. The gene calls are TRBV29-1 and TRBJ1-2; D is undetermined. The CDR3 sequence is 12 residues long. Trimming removed 2 bases from V and 8 bases from J, with 12 bases in between. Germline V gene sequence: CDR1 SQVTM, CDR2 ANQGSEA.

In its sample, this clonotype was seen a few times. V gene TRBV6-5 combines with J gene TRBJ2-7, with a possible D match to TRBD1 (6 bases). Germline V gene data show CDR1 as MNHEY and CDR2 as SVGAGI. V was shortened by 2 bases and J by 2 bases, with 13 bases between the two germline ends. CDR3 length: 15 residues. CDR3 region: CASSYITRGPYEQYF. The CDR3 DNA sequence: TGTGCCAGCAGTTACATCACCAGGGGCCCCTACGAGCAGTACTTC.

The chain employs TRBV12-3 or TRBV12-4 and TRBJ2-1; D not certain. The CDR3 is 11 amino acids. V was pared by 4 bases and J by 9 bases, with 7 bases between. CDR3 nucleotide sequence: TGTGCCAGCAGTTGGGGTAGTGAGCAGTTCTTC. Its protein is CASSWGSEQFF.

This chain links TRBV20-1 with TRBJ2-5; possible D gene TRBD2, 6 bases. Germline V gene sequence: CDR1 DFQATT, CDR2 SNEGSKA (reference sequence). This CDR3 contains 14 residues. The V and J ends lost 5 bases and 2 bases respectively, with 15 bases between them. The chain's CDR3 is CSASTRGIQETQYF. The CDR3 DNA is TGCAGTGCTTCAACCCGGGGGATTCAAGAGACCCAGTACTTC.

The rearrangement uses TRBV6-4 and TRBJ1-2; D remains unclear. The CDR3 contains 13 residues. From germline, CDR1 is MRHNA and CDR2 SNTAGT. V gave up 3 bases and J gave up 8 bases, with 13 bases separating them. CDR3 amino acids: CASSETGMGGYTF. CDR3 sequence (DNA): TGTGCCAGCAGTGAAACGGGAATGGGGGGCTACACCTTC.

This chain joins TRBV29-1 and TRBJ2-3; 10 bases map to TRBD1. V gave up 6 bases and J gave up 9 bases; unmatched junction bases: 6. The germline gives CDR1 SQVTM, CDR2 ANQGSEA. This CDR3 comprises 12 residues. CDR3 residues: CSVGTGVVTQYF. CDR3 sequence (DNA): TGCAGCGTCGGGACAGGGGTGGTCACGCAGTATTTT.

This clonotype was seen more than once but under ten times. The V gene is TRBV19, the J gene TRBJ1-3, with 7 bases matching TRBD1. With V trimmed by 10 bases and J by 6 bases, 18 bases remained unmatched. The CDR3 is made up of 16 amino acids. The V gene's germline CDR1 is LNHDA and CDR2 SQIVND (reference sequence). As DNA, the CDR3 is TGTGCCACGAGACAGGGAATATCGCTCGAAGAAAACACCATATATTTT. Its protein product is CATRQGISLEENTIYF.

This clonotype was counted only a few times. The CDR3 nucleotides are TGCGCCAGCAGCTTTGAATCGGGAGGCTATAACTATGGCTACACCTTC. Amino acid sequence: CASSFESGGYNYGYTF. The chain joins TRBV5-1 to TRBJ1-2; D uncertain. The CDR3 covers 16 residues. From germline, CDR1 is SGHRS and CDR2 YFSETQ. Trimming took 2 bases from V and 1 from J, leaving 15 bases between them.

In nucleotides, the CDR3 is TGTGCCCTAAAACCCTGGGGATCTTACACCGGGGAGCTGTTTTTT. This codes for CALKPWGSYTGELFF. The gene calls are TRBV6-2 or TRBV6-3 and TRBJ2-2; D unclear. The germline V gene encodes CDR1 MNHEY and CDR2 SVGEGT. Deletions cut 11 bases from V and 3 bases from J, with 19 bases between. This CDR3 comprises 15 residues.

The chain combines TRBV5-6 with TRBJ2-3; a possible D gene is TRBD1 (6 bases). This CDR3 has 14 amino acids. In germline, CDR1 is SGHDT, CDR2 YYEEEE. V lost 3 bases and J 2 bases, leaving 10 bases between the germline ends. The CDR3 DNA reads TGTGCCAGCAGCTCGCGGACAGCCACAGATACGCAGTATTTT. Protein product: CASSSRTATDTQYF. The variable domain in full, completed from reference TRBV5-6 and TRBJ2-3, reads DAGVTQSPTHLIKTRGQQVTLRCSPKSGHDTVSWYQQALGQGPQFIFQYYEEEERQRGNFPDRFSGHQFPNYSSELNVNALLLGDSALYLCASSSRTATDTQYFGPGTRLTVL.

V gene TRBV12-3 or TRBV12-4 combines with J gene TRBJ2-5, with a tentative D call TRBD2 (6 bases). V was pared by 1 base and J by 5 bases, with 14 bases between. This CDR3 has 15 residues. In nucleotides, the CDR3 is TGTGCCAGCAGTTTAGGGACTAATCTTAGGGAGACCCAGTACTTC. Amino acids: CASSLGTNLRETQYF.

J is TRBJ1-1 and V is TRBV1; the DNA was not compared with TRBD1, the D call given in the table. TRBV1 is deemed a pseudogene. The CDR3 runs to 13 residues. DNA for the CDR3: TGCACCAGCAGCCTAGACACAGGGACTGAAGCTTTCTTT. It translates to CTSSLDTGTEAFF.

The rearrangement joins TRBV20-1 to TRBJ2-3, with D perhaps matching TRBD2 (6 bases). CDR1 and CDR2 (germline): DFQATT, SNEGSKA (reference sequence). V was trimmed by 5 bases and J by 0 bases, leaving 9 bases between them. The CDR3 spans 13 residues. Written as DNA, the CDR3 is TGCAGTGCTGGGGGGACTAGCACAGATACGCAGTATTTT. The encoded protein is CSAGGTSTDTQYF.

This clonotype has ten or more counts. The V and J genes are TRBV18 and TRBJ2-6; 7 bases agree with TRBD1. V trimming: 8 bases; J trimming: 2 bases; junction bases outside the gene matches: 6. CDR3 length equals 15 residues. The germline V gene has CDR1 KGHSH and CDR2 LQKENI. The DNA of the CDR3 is TGTGCCAGCAGCTCCACAGGGGCTGGGGCCAACGTCCTGACTTTC. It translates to CASSSTGAGANVLTF.

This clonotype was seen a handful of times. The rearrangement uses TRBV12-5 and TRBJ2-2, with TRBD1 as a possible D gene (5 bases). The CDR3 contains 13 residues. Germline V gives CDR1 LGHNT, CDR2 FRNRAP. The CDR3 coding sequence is TGTGCCCCGACAGCTATGAACACCGGGGAGCTGTTTTTT. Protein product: CAPTAMNTGELFF.

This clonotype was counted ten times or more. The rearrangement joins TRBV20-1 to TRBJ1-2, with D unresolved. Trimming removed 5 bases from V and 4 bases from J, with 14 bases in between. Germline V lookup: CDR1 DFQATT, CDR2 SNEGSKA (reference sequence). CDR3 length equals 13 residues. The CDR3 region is CSARTDSAYGYTF. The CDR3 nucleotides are TGCAGTGCTCGGACGGATTCCGCCTATGGCTACACCTTC.

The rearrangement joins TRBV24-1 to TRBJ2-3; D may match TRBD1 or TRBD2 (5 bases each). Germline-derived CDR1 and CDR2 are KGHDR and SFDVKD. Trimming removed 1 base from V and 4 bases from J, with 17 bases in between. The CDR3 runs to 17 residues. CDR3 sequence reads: CATSDFPGTSESDTQYF. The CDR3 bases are TGTGCCACCAGTGATTTCCCCGGGACCTCAGAGTCAGATACGCAGTATTTT.

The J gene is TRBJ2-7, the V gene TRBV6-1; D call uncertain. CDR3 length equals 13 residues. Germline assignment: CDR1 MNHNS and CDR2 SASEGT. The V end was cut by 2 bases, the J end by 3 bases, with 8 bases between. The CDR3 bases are TGTGCCAGCAGTGAAACCCATATCTACGAGCAGTACGTC. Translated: CASSETHIYEQYV.

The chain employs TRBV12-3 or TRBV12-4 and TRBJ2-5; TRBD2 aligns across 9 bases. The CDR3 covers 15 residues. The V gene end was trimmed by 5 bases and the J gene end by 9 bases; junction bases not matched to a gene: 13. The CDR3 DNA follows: TGTGCCAGCAGTCCTCAGCGGGGGGCCGGGATGGCCCAGTACTTC. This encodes CASSPQRGAGMAQYF.

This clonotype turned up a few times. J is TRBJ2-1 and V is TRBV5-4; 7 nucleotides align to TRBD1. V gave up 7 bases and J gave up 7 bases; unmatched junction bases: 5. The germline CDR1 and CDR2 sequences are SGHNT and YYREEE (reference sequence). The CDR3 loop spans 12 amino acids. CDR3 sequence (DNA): TGTGCCAGCGGGGACAGTCCTAATGAGCAGTTCTTC. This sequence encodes CASGDSPNEQFF.

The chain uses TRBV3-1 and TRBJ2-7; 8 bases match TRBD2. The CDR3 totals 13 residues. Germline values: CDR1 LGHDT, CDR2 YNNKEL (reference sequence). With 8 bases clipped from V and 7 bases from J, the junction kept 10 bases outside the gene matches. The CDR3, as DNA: TGTGCCAGCGCGGGGGGTGACTTTTCGGAGCAGTACTTC. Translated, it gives CASAGGDFSEQYF.

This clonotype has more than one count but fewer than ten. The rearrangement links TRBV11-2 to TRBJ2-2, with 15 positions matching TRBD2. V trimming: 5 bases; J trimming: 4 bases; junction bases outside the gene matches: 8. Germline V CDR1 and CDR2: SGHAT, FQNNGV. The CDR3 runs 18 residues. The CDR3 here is CASSQGLAGGPTTGELFF. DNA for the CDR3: TGTGCCAGCAGCCAGGGACTAGCGGGGGGCCCCACCACCGGGGAGCTGTTTTTT.

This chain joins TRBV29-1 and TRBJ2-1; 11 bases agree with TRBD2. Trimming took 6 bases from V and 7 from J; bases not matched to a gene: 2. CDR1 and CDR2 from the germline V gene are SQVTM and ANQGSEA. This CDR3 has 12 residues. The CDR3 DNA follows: TGCAGCGTGGGGACTAGCGGAAATGAGCAGTTCTTC. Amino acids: CSVGTSGNEQFF.